One and the same sample provided the 22 T cell receptor beta chains below, sequenced in a study of blood T cell repertoires in COVID-19. Clones were read by immunoSEQ multiplex PCR, and TCRdb kept only the in-frame ones, dropping some. The sample yields about 170,000 clones, less than 85% seen once. The specimen sequenced was PBMCs or T cells enriched from blood (not recorded which). Receptors were obtained from a woman in her fifties or sixties who had recovered from COVID-19.

Only a few counts were recorded for this clone. This chain links TRBV7-2 with TRBJ2-1; a possible D gene is TRBD2 (5 bases). Trimming shortened V by 1 base and J by 12 bases, and 16 bases separated the two germline ends. The CDR3 is 14 amino acids. Germline values: CDR1 SGHTA, CDR2 FQGNSA. The DNA of the CDR3 is TGTGCCAGCAGCTTAGGCCTGCACGCGGGCGGGCAGTTCTTC. Translating it yields CASSLGLHAGGQFF.

The V gene is TRBV29-1, the J gene TRBJ1-2; D is unresolved. The CDR3 spans 11 residues. Looked up from germline, CDR1 is SQVTM and CDR2 is ANQGSEA. V lost 7 bases and J lost 2, with 8 bases in between. CDR3 amino acids: CSGGSNYGYTF. CDR3 DNA sequence: TGCAGCGGCGGATCCAACTATGGCTACACCTTC. The variable domain in full, completed from reference TRBV29-1 and TRBJ1-2, reads SAVISQKPSRDICQRGTSLTIQCQVDSQVTMMFWYRQQPGQSLTLIATANQGSEATYESGFVIDKFPISRPNLTFSTLTVSNMSPEDSSIYLCSGGSNYGYTFGSGTRLTVV.

The chain carries TRBV15 and TRBJ1-2, with 8 bases lining up with TRBD1. Germline V lookup: CDR1 LNHNV, CDR2 YYDKDF (reference sequence). The CDR3 runs to 15 residues. Trimming cost V 2 bases and J 3 bases; bases outside gene matches: 5. The CDR3 is CATSRTGQGHYGYTF. CDR3 DNA: TGTGCCACCAGCAGAACTGGACAGGGCCACTATGGCTACACCTTC.

This chain links TRBV5-8 with TRBJ1-6; weak D call: TRBD1 (6 bases). This CDR3 region has 14 residues. The V end was cut by 1 base, the J end by 10 bases, with 12 bases between. Germline V CDR1 and CDR2: SGHTS, YDEGEE. CDR3: CASSLYRARSPLHF. The CDR3 DNA sequence: TGTGCCAGCAGCTTGTACAGGGCGAGGTCACCCCTCCACTTT. Variable domain in full (rest from reference TRBV5-8 and TRBJ1-6): EAGVTQSPTHLIKTRGQQATLRCSPISGHTSVYWYQQALGLGLQFLLWYDEGEERNRGNFPPRFSGRQFPNYSSELNVNALELEDSALYLCASSLYRARSPLHFGNGTRLTVT.

This clone was seen only a few times. The chain recombines TRBV4-2 with TRBJ2-5; D is possibly TRBD1 (5 bases). V was clipped by 2 bases and J by 4 bases, with 8 bases between them. The length of the CDR3 is 13 residues. Looked up from germline, CDR1 is LGHNA and CDR2 is YNFKEQ. CDR3 loop: CASSQLTGETQYF. The CDR3 coding sequence is TGTGCCAGCAGCCAACTAACAGGAGAGACCCAGTACTTC.

The rearrangement uses TRBV5-6 and TRBJ2-2; 9 bases agree with TRBD1. The CDR3 runs 16 residues. V trimming: 0 bases; J trimming: 3 bases; junction bases outside the gene matches: 3. Germline V gene data show CDR1 as SGHDT and CDR2 as YYEEEE. The DNA of the CDR3 is TGTGCCAGCAGCTTGGACAGGGGGCGTGACACCGGGGAGCTGTTTTTT. The encoded protein is CASSLDRGRDTGELFF.

The chain recombines TRBV11-2 with TRBJ2-7, with D tentatively TRBD2 (5 bases). Germline V lookup: CDR1 SGHAT, CDR2 FQNNGV. This CDR3 spans 15 amino acids. V lost 5 bases to trimming and J lost 0 bases, with 14 bases between them. CDR3 protein: CASSRTEGSSYEQYV. Written as DNA, the CDR3 is TGTGCCAGCAGCCGCACGGAAGGGAGCTCCTACGAGCAGTACGTC.

The chain employs TRBV3-1 (or the pseudogene TRBV3-2) and TRBJ2-5; 7 bases are a match to TRBD2. From germline, CDR1 is LGHDT and CDR2 YNNKEL (reference sequence). V lost 1 base to trimming and J lost 2 bases; unmatched junction nucleotides: 13. The CDR3 sequence is 18 residues long. Here the CDR3 reads CASSQVPTSWGGQETQYF. The CDR3 DNA reads as TGTGCCAGCAGCCAAGTCCCGACTAGCTGGGGGGGGCAAGAGACCCAGTACTTC.

The chain is built from TRBV28 and TRBJ1-2, with 8 nucleotides matching TRBD1. V was clipped by 3 bases and J by 7 bases; unmatched bases: 7. CDR3 size: 14 residues. Germline CDR1 and CDR2: MDHEN and SYDVKM. CDR3 amino acids: CASSFGQGARGYTF. CDR3 nucleotide sequence: TGTGCCAGCAGTTTTGGGCAGGGGGCTCGTGGCTACACCTTC.

V usage is TRBV29-1 and J usage is TRBJ2-1; 9 positions match TRBD2. This CDR3 has 14 amino acids. Germline CDR1 and CDR2: SQVTM and ANQGSEA. The CDR3: CSTIGTSSHNEQFF. The CDR3 DNA reads as TGCAGTACCATCGGGACTAGCAGTCACAATGAGCAGTTCTTC.

The gene calls are TRBV6-5 and TRBJ1-1, with 8 bases aligning to TRBD1. This CDR3 has 15 amino acids. V shed 5 bases, J shed 5 bases, and the junction held 10 bases outside the gene matches. Germline V gene lookup returns CDR1 MNHEY and CDR2 SVGAGI. CDR3 amino acids: CASSITGGVYTEAFF. The CDR3 bases are TGTGCCAGCAGTATCACAGGGGGAGTATATACTGAAGCTTTCTTT.

V is TRBV18 and J is TRBJ2-1, with TRBD1 matching 7 bases. This CDR3 is 16 amino acids long. Germline CDR1 reads KGHSH; CDR2 reads LQKENI. V shed 4 bases, J shed 1 base, and the junction held 7 bases outside the gene matches. The CDR3 DNA reads TGTGCCAGCTCACAACAGGGGATGGGGTCCTACAATGAGCAGTTCTTC. Amino acid sequence: CASSQQGMGSYNEQFF.

V usage is TRBV4-1 and J usage is TRBJ2-7; 12 positions agree with TRBD2. The V gene's germline CDR1 is MGHRA and CDR2 YSYEKL. The CDR3 consists of 14 residues. The J segment lost 10 bases and the V segment lost 0 bases, leaving 4 bases of the junction unmatched. CDR3 in DNA: TGCGCCAGCAGCCAAGACCTAGCGGGAGGGCCACAGTACGTC. Translated: CASSQDLAGGPQYV.

The chain links TRBV30 to TRBJ1-1; 7 positions match TRBD1. CDR3 length equals 13 residues. In germline, CDR1 is GTSNPN, CDR2 SVGIG (reference sequence). Germline trimming cut 1 base from V and 5 bases from J; bases unmatched to any gene: 4. The CDR3 DNA is TGTGCCTGGAGTGGACAGGGTAGGACTGAAGCTTTCTTT. Translating it yields CAWSGQGRTEAFF.

The chain links TRBV27 to TRBJ1-1; D is unresolved. CDR1 MNHEY and CDR2 SMNVEV come from the germline V gene (reference sequence). Between the trimmed V and J ends, which lost 3 bases and 0 bases, there was a span of 11 bases. The CDR3 has 15 amino acids. In nucleotides, the CDR3 is TGTGCCAGCAGTTTCCGAAACACCATGAACACTGAAGCTTTCTTT. This gives the protein CASSFRNTMNTEAFF.

The chain links TRBV6-6 to TRBJ1-5; 9 bases map to TRBD1. Germline lookup yields CDR1 MNHNY and CDR2 SVGAGI (reference sequence). The junction had 14 bases not matched to a gene; V was cut back by 6 bases and J by 11 bases. The CDR3 totals 15 residues. The CDR3 coding sequence is TGTGCCAGCAGAGACCGGGACAGGGAGGCTTCAGCCCAGCATTTT. Translated: CASRDRDREASAQHF.

This chain links TRBV7-9 with TRBJ1-2; the D is unclear. From germline, CDR1 is SEHNR and CDR2 FQNEAQ (reference sequence). CDR3 length: 13 residues. Trimming left V 5 bases short and J 1 base short, with 8 bases between. The CDR3 bases are TGTGCCAGCAGCCCCACAGATAACTATGGCTACACCTTC. Its translation is CASSPTDNYGYTF.

The V and J genes are TRBV30 and TRBJ1-3, with 8 bases matching TRBD1. V lost 0 bases and J lost 2; bases outside the gene matches: 0. Germline CDR1 reads GTSNPN; CDR2 reads SVGIG (reference sequence). The CDR3 spans 14 residues. The CDR3 protein is CAWSVQGAGNTIYF. The CDR3 DNA reads as TGTGCCTGGAGTGTACAGGGGGCTGGAAACACCATATATTTT.

This chain links TRBV2 with TRBJ1-2, with TRBD1 as a possible D gene (6 bases). This CDR3 has 12 amino acids. Trimming shortened V by 7 bases and J by 8 bases, and 14 bases separated the two germline ends. The germline gives CDR1 SNHLY, CDR2 FYNNEI. CDR3 protein: CASNLNRDGYTF. Here the CDR3 DNA reads TGTGCCAGCAACCTGAACAGGGACGGCTACACCTTC.

This clone was observed many times. The chain couples TRBV2 to TRBJ1-1; TRBD1 aligns across 11 bases. Germline CDR1 is SNHLY and CDR2 is FYNNEI. V dropped 6 bases and J dropped 6; count of bases not matched to a gene: 9. This CDR3 spans 15 amino acids. The chain's CDR3 is CASSLDGQGASEAFF. DNA of the CDR3: TGTGCCAGCAGCCTCGATGGACAGGGGGCTTCTGAAGCTTTCTTT.

This chain uses TRBV2 with TRBJ2-3; 12 bases are a match to TRBD2. V shed 8 bases, J shed 6 bases, and the junction held 9 bases outside the gene matches. CDR3 length equals 15 residues. Per the germline V gene, CDR1 is SNHLY and CDR2 is FYNNEI. The CDR3 loop reads CASGLAGGPWDTQYF. For the CDR3, the DNA is TGTGCCAGCGGTCTAGCGGGAGGGCCCTGGGATACGCAGTATTTT.

The V and J genes are TRBV5-1 and TRBJ2-1; 11 bases agree with TRBD2. Germline lookup yields CDR1 SGHRS and CDR2 YFSETQ. The CDR3 spans 16 residues. The J segment lost 8 bases and the V segment lost 1 base, leaving 8 bases of the junction unmatched. CDR3 sequence: CASSLLRLAGGHEQFF. For the CDR3, the DNA is TGCGCCAGCAGCTTGTTGCGGCTAGCGGGAGGTCATGAGCAGTTCTTC.